Listed here are 20 T cell receptor beta chains from one sample, sequenced in a study of blood T cell repertoires in COVID-19. Measured with immunoSEQ multiplex PCR; TCRdb has only the in-frame clones, and not every one. The sample comprises approximately 390,000 clones, roughly 89% of which are singletons, and roughly a tenth rests with the top ten. The sequenced sample consisted of PBMCs or T cells enriched from blood (not recorded which). The receptors derive from a woman between 50 and 59 years old who had recovered from COVID-19.

The chain employs TRBV20-1 and TRBJ2-7; D is uncertain. There are 11 residues in the CDR3. The germline V gene encodes CDR1 DFQATT and CDR2 SNEGSKA (reference sequence). With 2 bases removed from V and 5 bases from J, the gap between germline ends came to 7 bases. The CDR3 is CSARTPNEQYF. The DNA for the CDR3 is TGCAGTGCTAGAACTCCCAACGAGCAGTACTTC.

CDR3 amino acids: CASSPEPGGYGYTF. CDR3 DNA: TGCGCCAGCAGCCCGGAGCCAGGGGGCTATGGCTACACCTTC. This chain connects TRBV4-1 to TRBJ1-2, with TRBD1 identical over 7 bases. Germline V CDR1 and CDR2: MGHRA, YSYEKL. The CDR3 totals 14 residues. The V gene end was trimmed by 4 bases and the J gene end by 4 bases; junction bases not matched to a gene: 6.

CDR3 sequence reads: CASRVTGARGGYTF. Here the CDR3 DNA reads TGTGCCAGCAGGGTGACAGGGGCGAGAGGTGGCTACACCTTC. V is TRBV28 and J is TRBJ1-2; 8 bases agree with TRBD1. The CDR3 is 14 amino acids. Germline trimming cut 6 bases from V and 7 bases from J; bases unmatched to any gene: 10. Looked up from germline, CDR1 is MDHEN and CDR2 is SYDVKM.

This clone has only one observation. The chain combines TRBV5-1 with TRBJ2-3; 8 nucleotides align to TRBD2. V was pared by 4 bases and J by 2 bases, with 6 bases of the junction left unmatched. The germline gives CDR1 SGHRS, CDR2 YFSETQ. There are 15 residues in the CDR3. CDR3 in DNA: TGCGCCAGCAGCACGGGAGGGATGTACACAGATACGCAGTATTTT. It codes for CASSTGGMYTDTQYF.

The chain recombines TRBV12-3 or TRBV12-4 with TRBJ2-1, with D uncertain. This CDR3 region has 12 residues. The germline V and J ends were trimmed by 5 bases and 4 bases, with 6 bases remaining between them. CDR3 DNA sequence: TGTGCCAGCAGTAAACAGTACAATGAGCAGTTCTTC. Amino acid sequence: CASSKQYNEQFF.

The chain couples TRBV2 to TRBJ1-6, with D unclear. CDR1 is SNHLY, CDR2 FYNNEI, per germline. The length of the CDR3 is 15 residues. V shed 4 bases and J shed 0 bases, with 7 bases lying between them. CDR3 nucleotides: TGTGCCAGCAGTGTGGAGGGCTCCTATAATTCACCCCTCCACTTT. Amino acids: CASSVEGSYNSPLHF.

V gene TRBV5-1 combines with J gene TRBJ1-1; a possible D gene is TRBD1 (5 bases). Between the trimmed V and J ends, which lost 4 bases and 0 bases, there was a span of 19 bases. There are 17 residues in the CDR3. Germline V gives CDR1 SGHRS, CDR2 YFSETQ. The CDR3 is CASSHDDRRGLNTEAFF. DNA of the CDR3: TGCGCCAGCAGCCATGATGATAGACGGGGGTTGAACACTGAAGCTTTCTTT. The full variable domain, rest sourced from reference TRBV5-1 and TRBJ1-1, is KAGVTQTPRYLIKTRGQQVTLSCSPISGHRSVSWYQQTPGQGLQFLFEYFSETQRNKGNFPGRFSGRQFSNSRSEMNVSTLELGDSALYLCASSHDDRRGLNTEAFFGQGTRLTVV.

The chain recombines TRBV7-2 with TRBJ1-5; no reliable D call. V was trimmed by 5 bases and J by 0 bases, leaving 5 bases between them. The germline V gene encodes CDR1 SGHTA and CDR2 FQGNSA. This CDR3 is 13 amino acids long. The CDR3 DNA follows: TGTGCCAGCAGCCCGAGTAGCAATCAGCCCCAGCATTTT. It is translated as CASSPSSNQPQHF.

The rearrangement uses TRBV2 and TRBJ1-3; 7 bases match TRBD1. Germline trimming cut 6 bases from V and 4 bases from J; bases unmatched to any gene: 6. CDR1 and CDR2 from the germline V gene are SNHLY and FYNNEI. This CDR3 spans 14 amino acids. CDR3 in amino acids: CASRNRGLGNTIYF. CDR3 nucleotides: TGTGCCAGCAGGAACAGGGGCCTCGGAAACACCATATATTTT.

The genes are TRBV6-4 and TRBJ1-4, with 7 bases identical to TRBD1. This CDR3 has 16 residues. Germline V CDR1 and CDR2: MRHNA, SNTAGT. V shed 0 bases, J shed 4 bases, and the junction held 5 bases outside the gene matches. CDR3 DNA: TGTGCCAGCAGTGACTCAGGGACAGCTATTAATGAAAAACTGTTTTTT. It is translated as CASSDSGTAINEKLFF.

This chain uses TRBV11-2 with TRBJ1-5; the match to TRBD1 covers 8 bases. Trimming removed 5 bases from V and 0 bases from J; junction bases left unmatched: 6. The germline gives CDR1 SGHAT, CDR2 FQNNGV. CDR3 length equals 16 residues. The CDR3 DNA is TGTGCCAGCAGCCAGAGGACAGGGAATAGCAATCAGCCCCAGCATTTT. The encoded protein is CASSQRTGNSNQPQHF.

This rearrangement joins TRBV4-3 to TRBJ1-1, with 7 bases aligning to TRBD1. In germline, CDR1 is LGHNA, CDR2 YSLEER. The junction had 5 bases not matched to a gene; V was cut back by 4 bases and J by 3 bases. This CDR3 spans 14 amino acids. This chain's CDR3 is CASSLLGGDTEAFF. The CDR3 nucleotides read TGCGCCAGCAGCCTCCTAGGGGGCGACACTGAAGCTTTCTTT.

The J gene is TRBJ1-2, the V gene TRBV7-8; D uncertain. Trimming removed 5 bases from V and 2 bases from J, with 18 bases in between. The CDR3 has 16 amino acids. The germline gives CDR1 SGHVS, CDR2 FQNEAQ. The CDR3 coding sequence is TGTGCCAGCAGCCTGAGACTTGGCTTGCTAAACTATGGCTACACCTTC. The encoded protein is CASSLRLGLLNYGYTF.

The rearrangement uses TRBV3-1 (or the pseudogene TRBV3-2) and TRBJ2-5; possible D gene TRBD1, 6 bases. Germline loops: CDR1 LGHDT, CDR2 YNNKEL (reference sequence). Between the trimmed V and J ends, which lost 4 bases and 4 bases, there was a span of 19 bases. The CDR3 length is 16 residues. The CDR3: CASSPTGSPSGETQYF. The CDR3 region has the DNA TGTGCCAGCAGCCCTACAGGGTCACCGAGTGGAGAGACCCAGTACTTC.

The chain joins TRBV6-5 to TRBJ1-1; tentative D call: TRBD1 (6 bases). V lost 8 bases to trimming and J lost 4 bases, with 20 bases between them. Germline loops: CDR1 MNHEY, CDR2 SVGAGI. The CDR3 is 15 residues long. The CDR3 is CASGFGRGRTTEAFF. The CDR3 DNA is TGTGCCAGCGGCTTCGGGAGGGGGAGGACCACTGAAGCTTTCTTT.

This clone showed up just once. This chain joins TRBV12-3 or TRBV12-4 and TRBJ2-5; D gene uncertain. V was shortened by 3 bases and J by 4 bases, with 6 bases between the two germline ends. The CDR3 consists of 12 residues. The CDR3 sequence is CASSFPGETQYF. As DNA, the CDR3 is TGTGCCAGCAGTTTTCCCGGAGAGACCCAGTACTTC.

The V call is TRBV19, the J call TRBJ1-2; 8 nucleotides match TRBD1. J was trimmed by 10 bases and V by 4 bases; bases with no gene match: 5. Germline-derived CDR1 and CDR2 are LNHDA and SQIVND (reference sequence). The CDR3 contains 12 residues. In DNA, the CDR3 is TGTGCCAGTAGTAAGGACAGGGCGGACTACACCTTC. Protein sequence: CASSKDRADYTF.

This clone was counted many times. Other DNA sequences of this sample code for an identical CDR3. Here the CDR3 DNA reads TGTGCCACCAGTGATGACAGAAGAAACTATGGCTACACCTTC. Translated: CATSDDRRNYGYTF. The chain joins TRBV24-1 to TRBJ1-2; perhaps TRBD1 as D (5 bases). Between the trimmed V and J ends, which lost 3 bases and 2 bases, there was a span of 9 bases. Germline CDR1 and CDR2: KGHDR and SFDVKD. The CDR3 runs 14 residues.

The J gene is TRBJ2-3, the V gene TRBV7-3; 11 bases map to TRBD2. The germline gives CDR1 SGHTA, CDR2 FQGTGA. The ends lost 1 base at V and 0 bases at J; junction bases unmatched: 3. This CDR3 region has 17 residues. The CDR3 coding sequence is TGTGCCAGCAGCTTAATGGGACTAGCGGTGAGCACAGATACGCAGTATTTT. Translating gives CASSLMGLAVSTDTQYF. Looking up the rest from reference TRBV7-3 and TRBJ2-3 gives the full variable domain: GAGVSQTPSNKVTEKGKYVELRCDPISGHTALYWYRQSLGQGPEFLIYFQGTGAADDSGLPNDRFFAVRPEGSVSTLKIQRTERGDSAVYLCASSLMGLAVSTDTQYFGPGTRLTVL.

This rearrangement joins TRBV4-1 to TRBJ1-1; D possibly corresponds to TRBD1 (6 bases). Germline CDR1 and CDR2: MGHRA and YSYEKL. Deletions cut 0 bases from V and 0 bases from J, with 8 bases between. This CDR3 comprises 15 residues. The CDR3 reads CASSQDGTLNTEAFF. Written as DNA, the CDR3 is TGCGCCAGCAGCCAAGATGGGACACTGAACACTGAAGCTTTCTTT.